The source of this T cell receptor (beta chain) is a study of blood T cell repertoires in COVID-19 (dated by TCRdb to the early 2020s). Broadly, across the study: Collaborator samples came from the United States, Italy and Spain and covered acute and convalescent phases of COVID-19. The prospective study material was composed of cDNA or gDNA derived from T cells, B-cell-depleted T cells, or PBMCs. Deeply sampled blood TCRbeta repertoires from subjects exposed to, actively infected with, or recovered from COVID-19 were included in the dataset. A freely available public database, intended as a resource for researchers studying the immune response to SARS-CoV-2, is where the repertoires were released. The samples were drawn from the first 160 participants of the ongoing ImmuneRACE study and from over 950 subjects provided by 6 global collaborators. Nearly every sample came with metadata listing a de-identified subject ID, COVID-19 status, age in years and sex. HLA class I and class II types, where available, came from metadata supplied by the sample provider rather than from assay-based typing.

Beyond this particular receptor, the publication reports: The amount of clinical and demographic metadata varied by source and participant and was provided uncurated.

This clone was seen only once. Its antigen has not been determined. Nothing much larger sits one base from this clone, and base qualities are not available. The immunoSEQ Assay, a bias-controlled multiplex PCR, was used to amplify TCRbeta CDR3 regions from genomic DNA. The original methods were these. The number of nucleated cells in each sample was estimated from the amplification of reference gene primers within the assay. To quantify the absolute abundance of each unique TCRbeta CDR3 rearrangement, sequence reads were collapsed and filtered. For each sample, productive Simpson clonality was calculated as the square root of Simpson's diversity index over productive rearrangements. Drawn from immuneACCESS, this table holds only the in-frame rearrangements with V and J called that TCRdb kept. Clones are partly lost; checked studies trace under half to an unresolved V gene and leave the rest unexplained. V, J and clone size reflect that table, while D and trimming were determined from the DNA. This sample is represented by 60,000 to 85,000 clones; approximately 86% of them were singletons. Of the sample, 1.5% to 2.5% is held by the ten largest clones.

The CDR3 spans 15 residues, from the cysteine through the phenylalanine. The CDR3 DNA has 45 bases and is translated from base 1. V and J lose 7 bases and 3 bases, and a span of 19 bases separates them. The germline V gene encodes CDR1 MNHEY and CDR2 SMNVEV (reference sequence). The collaborating institutions used their own protocols to collect whole blood in K2EDTA tubes. For TCRbeta analysis, collaborators shipped samples in one of three forms: frozen whole blood, isolated PBMCs, or DNA extracted from either of those sample types. Sequencing input: peripheral blood. The TCR originated in a woman aged 80 or over with active or convalescent COVID-19. The rearrangement joined TRBV27 to TRBJ2-7; TRBD2 is possibly the D segment (5 matching bases). CDR3 reads: CASMRSRATIYEQYF. The nucleotide sequence reads as follows: TGTGCCAGCATGAGGTCGCGGGCTACGATCTACGAGCAGTACTTC.